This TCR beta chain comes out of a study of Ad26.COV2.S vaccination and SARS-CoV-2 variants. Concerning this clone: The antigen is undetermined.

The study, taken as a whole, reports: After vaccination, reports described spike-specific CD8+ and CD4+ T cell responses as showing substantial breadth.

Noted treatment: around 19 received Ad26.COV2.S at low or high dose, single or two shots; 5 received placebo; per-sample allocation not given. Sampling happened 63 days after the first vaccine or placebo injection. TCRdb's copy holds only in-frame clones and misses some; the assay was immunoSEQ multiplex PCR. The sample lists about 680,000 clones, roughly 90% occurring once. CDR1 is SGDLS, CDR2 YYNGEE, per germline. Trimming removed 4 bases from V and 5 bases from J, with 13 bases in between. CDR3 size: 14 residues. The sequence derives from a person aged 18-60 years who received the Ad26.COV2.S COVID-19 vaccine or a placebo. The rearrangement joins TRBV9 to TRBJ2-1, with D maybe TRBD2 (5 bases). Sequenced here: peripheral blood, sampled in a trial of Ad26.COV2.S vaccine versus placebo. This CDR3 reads CASSPRGAHNEQFF. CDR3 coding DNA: TGTGCCAGCAGCCCCCGGGGAGCCCACAATGAGCAGTTCTTC.